This T cell receptor beta chain was observed in a study of T-cell reconstitution after alpha-beta-depleted transplantation in children. The CDR3 is 15 residues long. The germline V and J ends were trimmed by 0 bases and 1 base, with 6 bases remaining between them. Per germline, CDR1 SEHNR and CDR2 FQNEAQ (reference sequence). A TCRbeta library incorporating unique molecular identifiers was prepared. TCRdb reprocessed the PCR reads with MiXCR, giving one entry per CDR3 protein. Of about 270,000 distinct CDR3 sequences in the sample, around 9.6% are singletons; the top ten hold about 9.4%. This TCR was sampled from a human donor who donated a stem cell graft to a child with SCID. The sample was PBMCs from the stem cell graft donor, taken from the stem cell graft. This chain joins TRBV7-9 and TRBJ2-2; no definite D call. The CDR3 region has the DNA TGTGCCAGCAGCTTAGCTCGGCAGAACACCGGGGAGCTGTTTTTT. Translating it yields CASSLARQNTGELFF.